Following are 9 T cell receptor beta chains from one sample sequenced in a study of beta chain features in type 1 diabetes. The entirety of the isolated RNA underwent reverse transcription, so expressed TCRB transcripts were sequenced. The protocol was immunoSEQ multiplex PCR, while the TCRdb copy is restricted to in-frame clones and leaves out a portion. The sample consists of 350,000 to 400,000 clones, over 12% of them appearing once. Sequenced material: naive CD4+ T cells from blood. These receptors came from a woman under 30 in good health.

The chain is built from TRBV5-1 and TRBJ2-1; TRBD1 might be the D (6 bases). The V end lost 0 bases, the J end lost 7 bases, and 14 bases lay between the germline ends. The CDR3 runs 15 residues. Germline values: CDR1 SGHRS, CDR2 YFSETQ. The DNA for the CDR3 is TGCGCCAGCAGCTTGGTGTGGACCACAGGGAATGAGCAGTTCTTC. Amino acid sequence: CASSLVWTTGNEQFF.

This clone was observed a handful of times. V gene TRBV25-1 combines with J gene TRBJ1-4; no reliable D call. V was trimmed by 8 bases and J by 2 bases, leaving 9 bases between them. The CDR3 is made up of 13 amino acids. Germline V gene lookup returns CDR1 MGHDK and CDR2 SYGVNS. In nucleotides, the CDR3 is TGTGCCAGCCGGGGAGGCACTAATGAAAAACTGTTTTTT. Translation gives CASRGGTNEKLFF.

The rearrangement uses TRBV20-1 and TRBJ2-3, with D perhaps TRBD2 (5 bases). The CDR3 is 11 residues long. Germline loops: CDR1 DFQATT, CDR2 SNEGSKA (reference sequence). Between the trimmed V and J ends, which lost 6 bases and 4 bases, there was a span of 8 bases. The CDR3 reads CSAWGADTQYF. CDR3 bases: TGCAGTGCCTGGGGAGCAGATACGCAGTATTTT.

This clone was seen only a few times. The chain is built from TRBV6-5 and TRBJ2-7; 12 bases fit TRBD2. The junction had 2 bases not matched to a gene; V was cut back by 6 bases and J by 5 bases. Germline V lookup: CDR1 MNHEY, CDR2 SVGAGI. This CDR3 spans 13 amino acids. CDR3 residues: CASRLAGGDEQYF. The CDR3 DNA reads TGTGCCAGCAGACTAGCGGGAGGAGACGAGCAGTACTTC.

CDR3 nucleotide sequence: TGCAGCGGTAGGACAGGAGACATGAACACTGAAGCTTTCTTT. It translates to CSGRTGDMNTEAFF. This rearrangement joins TRBV29-1 to TRBJ1-1, with 7 positions matching TRBD1. The CDR3 runs 14 residues. Unmatched junction bases numbered 8, after V lost 7 bases and J lost 0 bases. The germline V gene has CDR1 SQVTM and CDR2 ANQGSEA.

This clone was counted between two and nine times. The chain is built from TRBV28 and TRBJ2-5, with 7 bases identical to TRBD1. Per germline, CDR1 MDHEN and CDR2 SYDVKM. The V and J ends lost 5 bases and 5 bases, in that order; junction bases with no gene match: 11. CDR3 length equals 15 residues. The CDR3 here is CASSPSGQVGETQYF. The CDR3 DNA sequence: TGTGCCAGCAGTCCCTCCGGACAGGTTGGGGAGACCCAGTACTTC. The entire variable domain, with the rest obtained from reference TRBV28 and TRBJ2-5, is as follows: DVKVTQSSRYLVKRTGEKVFLECVQDMDHENMFWYRQDPGLGLRLIYFSYDVKMKEKGDIPEGYSVSREKKERFSLILESASTNQTSMYLCASSPSGQVGETQYFGPGTRLLVL.

This clone was seen only a few times. The chain combines TRBV18 with TRBJ2-7; D perhaps matches TRBD2 (5 bases). Germline V gene data show CDR1 as KGHSH and CDR2 as LQKENI. This CDR3 has 12 residues. Between the trimmed V and J ends, which lost 3 bases and 5 bases, there was a span of 8 bases. The CDR3 nucleotides read TGTGCCAGCTCACCCCCGGAGGACGAGCAGTACTTC. Protein: CASSPPEDEQYF. Combining the CDR3 with reference TRBV18 and TRBJ2-7 gives the whole variable domain NAGVMQNPRHLVRRRGQEARLRCSPMKGHSHVYWYRQLPEEGLKFMVYLQKENIIDESGMPKERFSAEFPKEGPSILRIQQVVRGDSAAYFCASSPPEDEQYFGPGTRLTVT.

J is TRBJ1-2 and V is TRBV18; D possibly corresponds to TRBD1 (5 bases). V was trimmed by 2 bases and J by 7 bases, leaving 11 bases between them. The CDR3 totals 13 residues. Germline V gives CDR1 KGHSH, CDR2 LQKENI. CDR3: CASSPGQGSGYTF. DNA of the CDR3: TGTGCCAGCTCACCAGGTCAGGGAAGTGGCTACACCTTC.

In this sample, this clone turned up a few times. The chain is built from TRBV2 and TRBJ2-1; TRBD2 aligns across 7 bases. The CDR3 has 13 amino acids. The germline gives CDR1 SNHLY, CDR2 FYNNEI. J was trimmed by 4 bases and V by 8 bases; bases with no gene match: 5. As DNA, the CDR3 is TGTGCCAGCTCCGCTAGCGGTTACAATGAGCAGTTCTTC. Its translation: CASSASGYNEQFF.